This TCR beta chain was retrieved from a study of identical twins. Study results and caveats: Models predicted too little out-of-frame TCR alpha sharing in monozygotic twins. Excess twin sharing in beta out-of-frame sequences was weaker.

The sample holds many counts of this clonotype. What it binds is unknown. MiXCR, run by TCRdb on the 5' RACE reads, gives a single entry per CDR3 protein. The sample gives fewer than 250,000 distinct CDR3 sequences, about 7.5% of which show up once; roughly 5.4% is in the top ten. The same sample was also used in a study of yellow fever vaccine responses in identical twins.

The sequencing sample was made of CD8+ T cells sorted from blood. This sequence originates from a woman under 30 in good health.

CDR3 bases: TGCGCCAGCAGCTTGGTACAGGGGTCCTACAATGAGCAGTTCTTC. Amino acids: CASSLVQGSYNEQFF. V is TRBV5-1 and J is TRBJ2-1; TRBD1 aligns across 7 bases. This CDR3 contains 15 residues. The junction had 1 base not matched to a gene; V was cut back by 0 bases and J by 1 base. Germline V gene sequence: CDR1 SGHRS, CDR2 YFSETQ.